This T cell receptor (beta chain) was found in a study of read filtering for tumor transcriptome and immune sequencing. Findings and caveats of the study: Approximately 77% of IR-seq clonotypes had a single read, yet these held 3% to 4% of reads.

Trimming at V came to 1 base and at J to 4 bases, leaving 3 bases not matched to a gene. The CDR3 contains 14 residues. Germline V lookup: CDR1 KGHSH, CDR2 LQKENI. The library was built from 400 ng RNA with molecular barcoded adaptors for alpha/delta and beta/gamma chains. TCRdb reprocessed the reads with MiXCR, giving one entry per CDR3 protein. The repertoire consists of over 50,000 distinct CDR3 sequences, with more than 11% occurring once and the leading ten covering approximately 47%. There are many counts of this clonotype. The antigen remains undetermined. Material for sequencing was a population of CD138-negative cells sorted from bone marrow. This chain links TRBV18 with TRBJ1-1; 7 bases align to TRBD1. This receptor was obtained from a donor aged 40 or over with multiple myeloma. This chain's CDR3 is CASSPRQGGTEAFF. The CDR3 DNA reads as TGTGCCAGCTCACCACGACAGGGAGGCACTGAAGCTTTCTTT.